These T cell receptor beta chains were read from a single sample in a study of regulatory T cells in long-lasting Graves disease. Via MiXCR, TCRdb re-called the multiplex PCR reads, giving one row per CDR3 protein. The sample holds 350,000 to 450,000 distinct CDR3 sequences, roughly 17% seen once. The data were also submitted as part of a second study, on T cells in Graves' hyperthyroidism and ophthalmopathy.

Source: peripheral blood mononuclear cells (PBMCs), taken at new diagnosis, from a patient treated with antithyroid drugs. The receptor set was obtained from a man in his forties or fifties with Graves disease. Each CDR3 is given with its conserved first and last residue. Each record gives: clone size, V gene, J gene, CDR3 protein. The size field is filled for only some rows; it gives once, few, many or a size class.

clone size: few
V gene: TRBV5-1
J gene: TRBJ2-5
CDR3 protein: CASSLGSGGAGETQYF

clone size: NA
V gene: TRBV5-1
J gene: TRBJ1-2
CDR3 protein: CASSSIVPGQGTLGYTF

clone size: many
V gene: TRBV3-1
J gene: TRBJ2-7
CDR3 protein: CASSQYWETSGPLGEQYF

clone size: many
V gene: TRBV6-1
J gene: TRBJ2-5
CDR3 protein: CASSRTGTGISVRAQETQYF

clone size: many
V gene: TRBV6-5
J gene: TRBJ2-3
CDR3 protein: CASSSAGIAADTQYF

clone size: NA
V gene: TRBV28
J gene: TRBJ1-2
CDR3 protein: CASSSHLEHSVWGYTF

clone size: few
V gene: TRBV29-1
J gene: TRBJ2-2
CDR3 protein: CSVLGTGNTGELFF

clone size: many
V gene: TRBV29-1
J gene: TRBJ1-1
CDR3 protein: CSVDHPTGISTEAFF

clone size: few
V gene: TRBV7-9
J gene: TRBJ1-1
CDR3 protein: CASSLEAGRTEAFF

clone size: many
V gene: TRBV20-1
J gene: TRBJ2-3
CDR3 protein: CSAASGGTTDTQYF

clone size: many
V gene: TRBV28
J gene: TRBJ2-1
CDR3 protein: CASRHHRGGSYNEQFF

clone size: NA
V gene: TRBV24-1
J gene: TRBJ1-2
CDR3 protein: CATSDLDRGYTF

clone size: many
V gene: TRBV7-2
J gene: TRBJ2-7
CDR3 protein: CASSLAGRVYEQYF

clone size: NA
V gene: TRBV2
J gene: TRBJ2-5
CDR3 protein: CASLLAGVQETQYF

clone size: many
V gene: TRBV2
J gene: TRBJ2-6
CDR3 protein: CASSERMAGANVLTF

clone size: many
V gene: TRBV6-1
J gene: TRBJ2-1
CDR3 protein: CASSERPNNEQFF

clone size: NA
V gene: TRBV5-5
J gene: TRBJ2-7
CDR3 protein: CASSIKGPGQPPYEQYF

clone size: many
V gene: TRBV30
J gene: TRBJ1-5
CDR3 protein: CAWGQGGNQPQHF

clone size: few
V gene: TRBV5-1
J gene: TRBJ1-4
CDR3 protein: CASGATTNEKLFF

clone size: few
V gene: TRBV14
J gene: TRBJ2-3
CDR3 protein: CASSQVPRSAQYF

clone size: few
V gene: TRBV28
J gene: TRBJ2-7
CDR3 protein: CASSPPPWDRAYEQYF

clone size: many
V gene: TRBV10-3
J gene: TRBJ2-7
CDR3 protein: CAISEAGVEQYF

clone size: many
V gene: TRBV11-3
J gene: TRBJ2-1
CDR3 protein: CASSLALQGGNEQFF

clone size: many
V gene: TRBV12-3/TRBV12-4
J gene: TRBJ2-3
CDR3 protein: CASSRRTGSSTDTQYF

clone size: NA
V gene: TRBV24-1
J gene: TRBJ2-3
CDR3 protein: CATSDWAHPRTDTQYF

clone size: NA
V gene: TRBV3-1
J gene: TRBJ2-1
CDR3 protein: CASSHEKGLQDEQFF

clone size: many
V gene: TRBV4-2
J gene: TRBJ1-1
CDR3 protein: CASSQDETENTEAFF

clone size: many
V gene: TRBV11-2
J gene: TRBJ1-1
CDR3 protein: CASSYDRLSEAFF

clone size: many
V gene: TRBV28
J gene: TRBJ1-4
CDR3 protein: CASSTKRQGGGEKLFF

clone size: few
V gene: TRBV11-2
J gene: TRBJ2-5
CDR3 protein: CASNLIRSGETQYF

clone size: NA
V gene: TRBV11-2
J gene: TRBJ2-5
CDR3 protein: CASSSRVAGGTQETQYF

clone size: many
V gene: TRBV15
J gene: TRBJ1-1
CDR3 protein: CATSRRHPRNTEAFF

clone size: NA
V gene: TRBV4-3
J gene: TRBJ2-7
CDR3 protein: CASSVREGGAFEQYF

clone size: many
V gene: TRBV28
J gene: TRBJ2-7
CDR3 protein: CASSFGGGYYEQYF

clone size: NA
V gene: TRBV9
J gene: TRBJ2-3
CDR3 protein: CASSVVAGGITDTQYF

clone size: many
V gene: TRBV28
J gene: TRBJ2-7
CDR3 protein: CASSHDRRREQYF

clone size: NA
V gene: TRBV28
J gene: TRBJ2-3
CDR3 protein: CASSLARPISTDTQYF

clone size: few
V gene: TRBV4-2
J gene: TRBJ1-1
CDR3 protein: CASSQDGRVNTEAFF

clone size: few
V gene: TRBV29-1
J gene: TRBJ2-3
CDR3 protein: CSVDTYTDTQYF

clone size: many
V gene: TRBV5-1
J gene: TRBJ2-3
CDR3 protein: CASSLVLRGFSDTQYF

clone size: NA
V gene: TRBV14
J gene: TRBJ2-4
CDR3 protein: CASSQAGWDIQYF

clone size: many
V gene: TRBV11-2
J gene: TRBJ2-7
CDR3 protein: CASSLFPGQGSEQYF

clone size: many
V gene: TRBV12-3/TRBV12-4
J gene: TRBJ2-3
CDR3 protein: CASSPSGGTQYF

clone size: few
V gene: TRBV29-1
J gene: TRBJ1-1
CDR3 protein: CSVRFSSNTEAFF

clone size: many
V gene: TRBV6-1
J gene: TRBJ2-1
CDR3 protein: CASDQNLDNEQFF

clone size: many
V gene: TRBV27
J gene: TRBJ2-1
CDR3 protein: CASSSTGFYNEQFF

clone size: many
V gene: TRBV2
J gene: TRBJ2-7
CDR3 protein: CASLADREYEQYF

clone size: many
V gene: TRBV5-1
J gene: TRBJ2-7
CDR3 protein: CASSSGKSGGFPEEQYF